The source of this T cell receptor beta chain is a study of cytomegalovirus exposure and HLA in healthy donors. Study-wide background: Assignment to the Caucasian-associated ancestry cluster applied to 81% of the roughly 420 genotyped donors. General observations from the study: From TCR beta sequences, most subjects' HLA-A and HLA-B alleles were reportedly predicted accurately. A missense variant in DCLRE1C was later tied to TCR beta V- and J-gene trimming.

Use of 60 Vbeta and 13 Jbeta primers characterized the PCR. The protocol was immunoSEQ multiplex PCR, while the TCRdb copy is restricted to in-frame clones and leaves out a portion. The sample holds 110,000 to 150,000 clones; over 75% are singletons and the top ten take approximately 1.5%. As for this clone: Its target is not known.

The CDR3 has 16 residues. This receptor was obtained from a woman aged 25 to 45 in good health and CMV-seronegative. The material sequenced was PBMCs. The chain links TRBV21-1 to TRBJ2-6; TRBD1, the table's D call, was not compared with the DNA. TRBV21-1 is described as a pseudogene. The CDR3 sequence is CASSFTPGPGANVLTF. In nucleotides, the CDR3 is TGTGCCAGCAGTTTTACTCCAGGGCCCGGGGCCAACGTCCTGACTTTC.